This TCR beta chain stems from a study of OX40 agonist ivuxolimab in advanced cancers. Across the study: The drug used for patients, ivuxolimab, was an agonistic anti-OX40 (CD134) antibody. Partial responses were observed in three patients, of whom one had hepatocellular carcinoma and two had cutaneous melanoma.

Profiling relied on immunoSEQ multiplex PCR, and the TCRdb table lists in-frame clones only, not all of them. The top ten hold roughly 2% of the sample, which has some 48,000 clones, approximately 85% seen once. Study-wide findings and caveats: A proportion of nonresponders additionally exhibited low normalized T-cell clonal expansion. At doses 0.1 to 3.0 mg/kg, CD4+ and CD8+ clones expanded.

Remarks on this clone: The antigen is unknown. One end of the junction fails to match germline, which may point to a read error. Other nucleotide sequences in the sample specify the same CDR3.

From germline, CDR1 is SGHNT and CDR2 YYREEE (reference sequence). The CDR3 extends over 13 amino acids. Sample: CD4+ or CD8+ T cells sorted from blood, taken in a trial of the OX40 agonist ivuxolimab. The V and J genes are TRBV5-4 and TRBJ1-1; no clear D. The TCR was taken from an adult with an advanced solid tumor such as melanoma, head and neck, liver or kidney cancer. Here the CDR3 reads CASSLALNTEAFF. DNA for the CDR3: TGTGCCAGTAGCTTGGCCCTGAACACTGAAGCTTTCTTT.